A single sample gave rise to the 4 T cell receptor beta chains below, sequenced in a study of T cell responses to AZD1222 COVID-19 vaccine. Profiled with immunoSEQ multiplex PCR; TCRdb holds only in-frame clones, not every one. The data hold 95,000 to 100,000 clones, with about 88% observed a single time. Specimen: peripheral blood, collected 28 days after the second AZD1222 dose. The receptors were sampled from an adult who received the AZD1222 COVID-19 vaccine.

The table lists this clone with a count of one. The rearrangement joins TRBV28 to TRBJ1-4, with D perhaps TRBD1 (6 bases). Germline CDR1 is MDHEN and CDR2 is SYDVKM. The V gene lost 6 bases and the J gene lost 7 bases, with 9 bases spanning the gap. The CDR3 consists of 12 residues. CDR3 DNA sequence: TGTGCCAGCAGAGGGGGAGGTGAAAAACTGTTTTTT. Protein sequence: CASRGGGEKLFF.

This clone has a handful of counts. The J gene is TRBJ1-1, the V gene TRBV18; D uncertain. The V end was cut by 6 bases, the J end by 10 bases, with 18 bases between. From germline, CDR1 is KGHSH and CDR2 LQKENI. This CDR3 has 13 residues. The CDR3 DNA sequence: TGTGCCAGCTCTCCCGACCCCCAGGTTGGAGCTTTCTTT. Encoded protein: CASSPDPQVGAFF. Full variable domain (missing parts from reference TRBV18 and TRBJ1-1): NAGVMQNPRHLVRRRGQEARLRCSPMKGHSHVYWYRQLPEEGLKFMVYLQKENIIDESGMPKERFSAEFPKEGPSILRIQQVVRGDSAAYFCASSPDPQVGAFFGQGTRLTVV.

This chain links TRBV2 with TRBJ2-1; D unresolved. V lost 7 bases and J lost 6, with 16 bases in between. The germline V gene has CDR1 SNHLY and CDR2 FYNNEI. The CDR3 sequence is 14 residues long. The CDR3 here is CASIPSPSGNEQFF. As DNA, the CDR3 is TGTGCCAGCATCCCCAGTCCGTCGGGCAATGAGCAGTTCTTC.

The rearrangement uses TRBV10-2 and TRBJ2-1, with 12 bases that match TRBD2. The V segment lost 8 bases and the J segment 8 bases; nucleotides outside the gene matches: 10. Per the germline V gene, CDR1 is WSHSY and CDR2 is SAAADI. CDR3 length equals 15 residues. The CDR3 DNA follows: TGCGCCAGCGGAGGACTAGCGGGGAATGTCGATGAGCAGTTCTTC. This translates into CASGGLAGNVDEQFF.